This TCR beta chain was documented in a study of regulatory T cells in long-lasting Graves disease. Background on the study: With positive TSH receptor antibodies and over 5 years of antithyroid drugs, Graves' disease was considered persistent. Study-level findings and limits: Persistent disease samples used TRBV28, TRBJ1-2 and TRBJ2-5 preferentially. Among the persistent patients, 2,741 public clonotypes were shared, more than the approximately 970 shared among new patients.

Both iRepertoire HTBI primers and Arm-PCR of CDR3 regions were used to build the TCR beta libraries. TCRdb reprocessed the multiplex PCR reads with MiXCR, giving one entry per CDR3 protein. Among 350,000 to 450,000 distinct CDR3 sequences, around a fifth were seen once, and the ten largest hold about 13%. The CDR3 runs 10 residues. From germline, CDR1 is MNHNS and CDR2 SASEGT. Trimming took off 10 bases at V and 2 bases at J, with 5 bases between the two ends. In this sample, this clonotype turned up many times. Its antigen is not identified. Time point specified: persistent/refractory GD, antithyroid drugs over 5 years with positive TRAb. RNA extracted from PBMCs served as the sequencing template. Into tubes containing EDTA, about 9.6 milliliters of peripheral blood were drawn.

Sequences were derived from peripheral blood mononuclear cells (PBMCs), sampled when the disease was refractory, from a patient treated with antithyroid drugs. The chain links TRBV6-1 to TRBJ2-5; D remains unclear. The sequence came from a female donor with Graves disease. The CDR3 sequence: CATVQETQYF. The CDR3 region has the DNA TGTGCCACTGTACAAGAGACCCAGTACTTC.